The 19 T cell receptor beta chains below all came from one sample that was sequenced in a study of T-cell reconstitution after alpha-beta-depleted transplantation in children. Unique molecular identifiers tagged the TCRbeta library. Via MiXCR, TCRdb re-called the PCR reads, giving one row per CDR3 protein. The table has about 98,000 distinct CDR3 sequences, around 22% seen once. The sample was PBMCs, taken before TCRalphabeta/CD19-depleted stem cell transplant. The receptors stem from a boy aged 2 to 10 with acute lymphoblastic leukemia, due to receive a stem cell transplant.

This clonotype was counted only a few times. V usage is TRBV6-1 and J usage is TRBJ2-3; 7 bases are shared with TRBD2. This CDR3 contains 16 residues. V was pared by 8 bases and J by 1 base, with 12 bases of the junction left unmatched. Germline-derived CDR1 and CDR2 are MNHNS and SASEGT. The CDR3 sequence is CASSRRGTTGTDTQYF. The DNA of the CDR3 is TGTGCCAGCTCTCGGCGGGGGACTACGGGCACAGATACGCAGTATTTT.

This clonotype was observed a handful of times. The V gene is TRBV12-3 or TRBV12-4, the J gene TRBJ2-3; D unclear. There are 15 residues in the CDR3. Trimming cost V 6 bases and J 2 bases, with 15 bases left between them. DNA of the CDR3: TGTGCCAGCAGAGAGAGACCCGACCACACAGATACGCAGTATTTT. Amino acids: CASRERPDHTDTQYF.

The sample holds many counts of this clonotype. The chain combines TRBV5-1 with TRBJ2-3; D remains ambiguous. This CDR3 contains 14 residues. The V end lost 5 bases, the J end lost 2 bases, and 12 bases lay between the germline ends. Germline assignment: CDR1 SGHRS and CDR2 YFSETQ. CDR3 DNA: TGCGCCAGCAGAACTGACGGCTACACAGATACGCAGTATTTT. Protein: CASRTDGYTDTQYF.

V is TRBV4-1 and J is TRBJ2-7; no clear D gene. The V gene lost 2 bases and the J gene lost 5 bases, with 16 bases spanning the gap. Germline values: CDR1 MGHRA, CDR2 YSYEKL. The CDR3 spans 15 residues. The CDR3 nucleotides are TGCGCCAGCAGCCAACGGCGCGACATAAGGGACGAGCAGTACTTC. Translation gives CASSQRRDIRDEQYF.

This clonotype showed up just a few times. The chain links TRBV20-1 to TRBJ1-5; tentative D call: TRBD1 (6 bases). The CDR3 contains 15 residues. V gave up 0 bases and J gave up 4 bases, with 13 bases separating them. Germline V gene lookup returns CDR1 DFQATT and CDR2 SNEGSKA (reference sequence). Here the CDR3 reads CSARDTQGENQPQHF. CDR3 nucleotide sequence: TGCAGTGCTAGAGATACACAGGGTGAGAATCAGCCCCAGCATTTT.

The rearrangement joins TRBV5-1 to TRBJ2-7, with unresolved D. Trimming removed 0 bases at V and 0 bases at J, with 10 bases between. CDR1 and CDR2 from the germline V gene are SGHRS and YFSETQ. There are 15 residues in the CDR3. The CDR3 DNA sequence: TGCGCCAGCAGCTTGGACCCAGCGCTCTCCTACGAGCAGTACTTC. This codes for CASSLDPALSYEQYF.

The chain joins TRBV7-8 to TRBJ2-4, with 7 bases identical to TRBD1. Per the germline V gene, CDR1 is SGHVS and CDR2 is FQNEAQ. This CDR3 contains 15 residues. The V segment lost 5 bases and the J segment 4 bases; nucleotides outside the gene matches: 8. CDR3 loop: CASSPVMGQKNIQYF. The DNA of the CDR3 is TGTGCCAGCAGCCCCGTGATGGGACAGAAAAACATTCAGTACTTC. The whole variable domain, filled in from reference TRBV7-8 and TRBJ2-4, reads GAGVSQSPRYKVAKRGQDVALRCDPISGHVSLFWYQQALGQGPEFLTYFQNEAQLDKSGLPSDRFFAERPEGSVSTLKIQRTQQEDSAVYLCASSPVMGQKNIQYFGAGTRLSVL.

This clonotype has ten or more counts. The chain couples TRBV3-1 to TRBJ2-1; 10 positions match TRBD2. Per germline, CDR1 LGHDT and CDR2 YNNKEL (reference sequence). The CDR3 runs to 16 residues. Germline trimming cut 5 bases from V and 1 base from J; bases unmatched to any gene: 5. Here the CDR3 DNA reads TGTGCCAGCAGCGATAGCGGGAGGACGTCCTACAATGAGCAGTTCTTC. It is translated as CASSDSGRTSYNEQFF.

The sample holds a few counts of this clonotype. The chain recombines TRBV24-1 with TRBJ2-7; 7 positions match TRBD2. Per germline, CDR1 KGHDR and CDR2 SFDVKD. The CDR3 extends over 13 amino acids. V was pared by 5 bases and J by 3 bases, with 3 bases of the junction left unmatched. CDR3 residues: CATSASGGYEQYF. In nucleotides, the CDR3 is TGTGCCACCAGTGCTAGCGGAGGCTACGAGCAGTACTTC.

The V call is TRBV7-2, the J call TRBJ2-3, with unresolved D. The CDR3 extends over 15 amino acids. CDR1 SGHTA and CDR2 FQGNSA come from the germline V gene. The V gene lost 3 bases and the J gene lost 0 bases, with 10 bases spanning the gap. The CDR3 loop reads CASSLGPSSTDTQYF. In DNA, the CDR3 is TGTGCCAGCAGCTTGGGCCCTTCTAGCACAGATACGCAGTATTTT.

CDR3 residues: CSAEEAFF. Written as DNA, the CDR3 is TGCAGTGCTGAAGAAGCTTTCTTT. The rearrangement uses TRBV20-1 and TRBJ1-1; D is undetermined. Germline loops: CDR1 DFQATT, CDR2 SNEGSKA (reference sequence). The V and J ends lost 5 bases and 8 bases respectively, with 3 bases between them. The CDR3 is 8 amino acids.

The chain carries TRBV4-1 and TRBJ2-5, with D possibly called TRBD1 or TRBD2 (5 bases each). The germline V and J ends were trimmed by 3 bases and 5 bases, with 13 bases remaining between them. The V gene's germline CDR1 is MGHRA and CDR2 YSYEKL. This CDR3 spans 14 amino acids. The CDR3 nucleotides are TGCGCCAGCAGCCATTTCAGGGCGGGCGAGACCCAGTACTTC. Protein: CASSHFRAGETQYF.

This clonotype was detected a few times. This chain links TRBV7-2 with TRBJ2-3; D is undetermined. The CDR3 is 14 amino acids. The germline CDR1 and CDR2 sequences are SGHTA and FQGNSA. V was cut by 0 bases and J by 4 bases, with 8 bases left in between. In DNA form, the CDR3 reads TGTGCCAGCAGCTTAGCCGAGAAAGCAGATACGCAGTATTTT. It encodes CASSLAEKADTQYF.

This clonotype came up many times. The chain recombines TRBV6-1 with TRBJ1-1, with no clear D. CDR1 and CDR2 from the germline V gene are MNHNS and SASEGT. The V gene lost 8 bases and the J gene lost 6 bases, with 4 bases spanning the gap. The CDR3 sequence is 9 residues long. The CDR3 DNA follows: TGTGCCAGCCGGGCTGAAGCTTTCTTT. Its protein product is CASRAEAFF.

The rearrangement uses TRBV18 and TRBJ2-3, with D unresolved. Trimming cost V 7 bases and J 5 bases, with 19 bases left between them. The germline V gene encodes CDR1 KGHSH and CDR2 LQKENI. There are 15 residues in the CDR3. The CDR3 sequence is CASLRDGAPGDTQYF. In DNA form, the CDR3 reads TGTGCCAGCTTACGAGACGGTGCTCCCGGAGATACGCAGTATTTT.

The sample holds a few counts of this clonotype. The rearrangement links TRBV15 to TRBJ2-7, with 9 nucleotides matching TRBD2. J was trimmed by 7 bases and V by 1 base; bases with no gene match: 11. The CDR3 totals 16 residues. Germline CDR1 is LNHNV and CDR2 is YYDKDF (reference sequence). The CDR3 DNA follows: TGTGCCACCAGCAGAGTGACTAGCGGAGGGGCACGGGAGCAGTACTTC. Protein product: CATSRVTSGGAREQYF.

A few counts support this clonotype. CDR3 DNA sequence: TGCAGTGCTAGAGTCGGTGGGACAGGGGGGTACAATGAGCAGTTCTTC. Protein sequence: CSARVGGTGGYNEQFF. The chain is built from TRBV20-1 and TRBJ2-1; the match to TRBD1 covers 11 bases. V gave up 1 base and J gave up 4 bases; unmatched junction bases: 6. CDR1 and CDR2 (germline): DFQATT, SNEGSKA (reference sequence). The CDR3 runs 16 residues.

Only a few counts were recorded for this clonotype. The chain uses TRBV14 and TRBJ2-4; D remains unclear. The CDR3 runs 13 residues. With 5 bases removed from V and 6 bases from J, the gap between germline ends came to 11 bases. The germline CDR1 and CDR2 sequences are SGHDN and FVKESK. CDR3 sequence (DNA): TGTGCCAGCAGCGATCTGGGAAGAAACATTCAGTACTTC. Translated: CASSDLGRNIQYF.

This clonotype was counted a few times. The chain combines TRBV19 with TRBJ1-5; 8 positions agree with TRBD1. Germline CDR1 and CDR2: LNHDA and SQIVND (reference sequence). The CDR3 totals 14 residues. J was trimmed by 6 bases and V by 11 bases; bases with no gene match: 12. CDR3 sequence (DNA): TGTGCCGCCAGGGGGCTCGGGGGAGTTCAGCCCCAGCATTTT. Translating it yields CAARGLGGVQPQHF.